Shown below are 8 T cell receptor beta chains from a single sample sequenced in a study of control samples from healthy donors and cancer patients. Libraries were prepared by immunoSEQ multiplex PCR; TCRdb keeps only in-frame clonotypes and omits some of them. The table lists about 52,000 clones, roughly 95% of them singletons, with approximately 2.4% in the top ten. What was sequenced was blood. The receptors were gathered from a man aged 30 to 39 in good health.

This sequence joins TRBV5-6 and TRBJ2-5, with 9 bases aligning to TRBD1. Germline V gives CDR1 SGHDT, CDR2 YYEEEE. The CDR3 loop spans 14 amino acids. Trimming took 0 bases from V and 5 from J; bases not matched to a gene: 2. CDR3 amino acids: CASSLGTGVETQYF. The CDR3, as DNA: TGTGCCAGCAGCTTGGGGACAGGGGTGGAGACCCAGTACTTC.

The DNA of the CDR3 is TGCGCCAGCAGCTCAGCACAGGGTGCGAGCAATCAGCCCCAGCATTTT. It specifies CASSSAQGASNQPQHF. The chain combines TRBV4-1 with TRBJ1-5; D may be TRBD1 (6 bases). The CDR3 loop spans 16 amino acids. V was cut by 5 bases and J by 1 base, with 15 bases left in between. Germline V gives CDR1 MGHRA, CDR2 YSYEKL.

V is TRBV19 and J is TRBJ2-2, with 7 bases aligning to TRBD1. This CDR3 contains 15 residues. Germline V gene lookup returns CDR1 LNHDA and CDR2 SQIVND (reference sequence). With V trimmed by 8 bases and J by 6 bases, 12 bases remained unmatched. CDR3 protein: CASHLYDRDAGELFF. DNA of the CDR3: TGTGCCAGTCACCTATATGACAGGGACGCCGGGGAGCTGTTTTTT.

V is TRBV12-5 and J is TRBJ2-3; weak D call: TRBD2 (6 bases). This CDR3 contains 13 residues. The germline V and J ends were trimmed by 2 bases and 7 bases, with 10 bases remaining between them. The germline CDR1 and CDR2 sequences are LGHNT and FRNRAP. The CDR3 region is CASGLYREYTQYF. Here the CDR3 DNA reads TGTGCTAGTGGTTTGTATCGGGAGTATACGCAGTATTTT.

This chain joins TRBV5-6 and TRBJ1-4; 7 bases align to TRBD1. CDR1 SGHDT and CDR2 YYEEEE come from the germline V gene. V was clipped by 4 bases and J by 2 bases; unmatched bases: 5. The CDR3 is 15 residues long. CDR3 loop: CASSPTTGTNEKLFF. The CDR3 bases are TGTGCCAGCAGCCCGACGACAGGGACTAATGAAAAACTGTTTTTT.

The chain is built from TRBV14 and TRBJ2-1; D remains unclear. The CDR3 totals 15 residues. Trimming removed 1 base from V and 2 bases from J, with 9 bases in between. In germline, CDR1 is SGHDN, CDR2 FVKESK. CDR3 loop: CASSQVGGPYNEQFF. The CDR3 nucleotides are TGTGCCAGCAGCCAAGTCGGCGGACCCTACAATGAGCAGTTCTTC. Filled out from reference TRBV14 and TRBJ2-1, the complete variable domain reads EAGVTQFPSHSVIEKGQTVTLRCDPISGHDNLYWYRRVMGKEIKFLLHFVKESKQDESGMPNNRFLAERTGGTYSTLKVQPAELEDSGVYFCASSQVGGPYNEQFFGPGTRLTVL.

The chain joins TRBV30 to TRBJ2-7, with D unresolved. V shed 5 bases and J shed 5 bases, with 4 bases lying between them. This CDR3 is 9 amino acids long. The germline CDR1 and CDR2 sequences are GTSNPN and SVGIG (reference sequence). This chain's CDR3 is CAWYHEQYF. In DNA form, the CDR3 reads TGTGCCTGGTACCACGAGCAGTACTTC.

This chain connects TRBV18 to TRBJ1-2; 7 bases align to TRBD1. CDR1 KGHSH and CDR2 LQKENI come from the germline V gene. This CDR3 has 15 amino acids. J gave up 0 bases and V 3 bases, and 4 bases lay outside the gene matches. DNA of the CDR3: TGTGCCAGCTCACCGAACAGGGGACCTAACTATGGCTACACCTTC. Residues: CASSPNRGPNYGYTF.